The sequence of this TCR beta chain was determined in a study of blood T cell repertoires in COVID-19. Study at large: The United States, Italy and Spain provided the acute and convalescent COVID-19 samples. T cells, B-cell-depleted T cells, or PBMCs supplied cDNA or gDNA.

About this clone: Just one base apart from a much larger clone, this may be a read error.

The germline V gene encodes CDR1 MNHEY and CDR2 SMNVEV (reference sequence). This CDR3 has 15 residues. With 4 bases clipped from V and 9 bases from J, the junction kept 14 bases outside the gene matches. Authors' data handling: Estimation of nucleated cell counts was performed using reference gene primer amplification. TCRdb's table, derived via immunoSEQ multiplex PCR, lists solely in-frame clones and lacks some. That table gives V, J and clone size, and the DNA gave D and trimming. Counted here are 95,000 to 110,000 clones, around four fifths occurring once; the ten biggest clones make up 4% to 6%.

The rearrangement joins TRBV27 to TRBJ1-2; 7 bases are shared with TRBD1. Specimen: peripheral blood. This clonotype was obtained from a man aged 55 to 70 with acute or convalescent COVID-19. For the CDR3, the DNA is TGTGCCAGCAGTTCAGGACAGGCCGGGCGGTATAGCTACACCTTC. This codes for CASSSGQAGRYSYTF.